A selection of T cell receptor beta chains follows, all from one sample in a study of T cell responses to AZD1222 COVID-19 vaccine. Measured with immunoSEQ multiplex PCR; TCRdb has only the in-frame clones, and not every one. The sample has about 88,000 clones, around 92% seen once. The sample was peripheral blood, taken on day 0 of AZD1222 vaccination. The receptors shown here come from an adult in good health. The CDR3 runs from the conserved cysteine through the conserved F or W. The order of the fields is V gene, clone size, J gene, D gene, CDR3 DNA, CDR3 protein. A D gene is named only where the DNA matches it firmly. For some rows the clone size is stated as once, few or many, or as a class when expanded; others skip it.

>TRBV28|-|TRBJ1-6|-
TGTGCCAGCAGTCCTATTAATTCACCCCTCCACTTT
CASSPINSPLHF
>TRBV19|once|TRBJ2-1|-
TGTGCCAGTCTGTCCGGGGACAATGAGCAGTTCTTC
CASLSGDNEQFF
>TRBV7-8|-|TRBJ2-7|TRBD2
TGTGCCAGCAGCCGAGGGCTAGCGGGAGACGAGCAGTACTTC
CASSRGLAGDEQYF
>TRBV6-5|-|TRBJ1-4|TRBD1
TGTGCCAGCAGTTGGACAGGGGGCTCGACTAATGAAAAACTGTTTTTT
CASSWTGGSTNEKLFF
>TRBV14|-|TRBJ2-4|-
TGTGCCAGCAGCCCTCGTCTAAAAGAGAACATTCAGTACTTC
CASSPRLKENIQYF
>TRBV5-4|-|TRBJ2-7|-
TGTGCCAGCAGCTTGGGGGGTGGGAGTGGGGTCTACGAGCAGTACTTC
CASSLGGGSGVYEQYF
>TRBV10-3|-|TRBJ1-2|-
TGTGCCATCAAGGGCGTCGGGCGTAACTATGGCTACACCTTC
CAIKGVGRNYGYTF
>TRBV6-5|-|TRBJ1-5|-
TGTGCCACCCGAGGGGGTGTTGGGAAGCCCCAGCATTTT
CATRGGVGKPQHF
>TRBV7-9|-|TRBJ1-3|-
TGTGCCAGCAGCTTACGGACAGCTGGAAACACCATATATTTT
CASSLRTAGNTIYF
>TRBV7-9|-|TRBJ2-1|-
TGTGCCAGCAGCTTAGTGGCCGCCTACAATGAGCAGTTCTTC
CASSLVAAYNEQFF
>TRBV3-1/TRBV3-2|-|TRBJ2-7|TRBD1
TGTGCCAGCAAGCCTCGGACAGGGGCCCTCTACGAGCAGTACTTC
CASKPRTGALYEQYF
>TRBV15|-|TRBJ2-3|-
TGTGCCACCAGCAGAGTCACAGATACGCAGTATTTT
CATSRVTDTQYF
>TRBV19|-|TRBJ1-1|-
TGTGCCAGTAGTATGGGAACAAACACTGAAGCTTTCTTT
CASSMGTNTEAFF
>TRBV19|once|TRBJ1-1|-
TGTGCCAGTAGTCCCATGAACACTGAAGCTTTCTTT
CASSPMNTEAFF
>TRBV5-1|-|TRBJ2-3|TRBD2
TGCGCCAGCAGCCGGGGACTAGCGGGAGGGCCTGGCACAGATACGCAGTATTTT
CASSRGLAGGPGTDTQYF
>TRBV5-1|-|TRBJ2-7|-
TGCGCCAGCAGCTTGGGTCGAGGCTCTGAGCAGTACTTC
CASSLGRGSEQYF
>TRBV5-1|-|TRBJ2-7|-
TGCGCCAGCAGCTTGGGTCGAGACAGTATATACGAGCAGTACTTC
CASSLGRDSIYEQYF
>TRBV4-1|once|TRBJ2-7|-
TGCGCCAGCAGCCAAGACGGGGGGCCAGGGTACGAGCAGTACTTC
CASSQDGGPGYEQYF
>TRBV19|-|TRBJ1-1|TRBD1
TGTGCCAGTAGCCTCAACAGGGGAGGGAACACTGAAGCTTTCTTT
CASSLNRGGNTEAFF
>TRBV5-1|-|TRBJ2-3|-
TGCGCCAGCAGCGGGGCCCTTCAGGGACCCACAGATACGCAGTATTTT
CASSGALQGPTDTQYF
>TRBV28|once|TRBJ2-5|TRBD1
TGTGCCAGCAGTCCACTGGGACAGTTCAAAGAGACCCAGTACTTC
CASSPLGQFKETQYF
>TRBV7-9|-|TRBJ1-1|-
TGTGCCAGCAGCTTAGCCGCCAGGGAGCCTGAAGCTTTCTTT
CASSLAAREPEAFF
>TRBV6-2/TRBV6-3|-|TRBJ2-5|-
TGTGCCAGCAGTTACTTCTCGGGGTTGGGAGAGACCCAGTACTTC
CASSYFSGLGETQYF
>TRBV3-1/TRBV3-2|-|TRBJ2-5|TRBD1
TGTGCCAGCAGCCCCAACCGACAGGGGGCGGAGACCCAGTACTTC
CASSPNRQGAETQYF
>TRBV6-6|-|TRBJ1-2|-
TGTGCCAGCAGTTACACCGTGGGGTTGGGGTCGAATGGCTACACCTTC
CASSYTVGLGSNGYTF
>TRBV5-4|-|TRBJ1-2|-
TGTGCCAGCAGCTTGGACAGCCTCTATGGCTACACCTTC
CASSLDSLYGYTF
>TRBV19|once|TRBJ2-7|-
TGTGCCAGTAGTATGGGCGGGACGGTGGCCTACGAGCAGTACTTC
CASSMGGTVAYEQYF
>TRBV27|once|TRBJ2-7|-
TGTGCCAGCAGTTTAGGGGTAACCTACGAGCAGTACTTC
CASSLGVTYEQYF
>TRBV19|-|TRBJ2-6|TRBD1
TGTGCCAGTAGTGGAAGGACAGGGCTATCAGTCCTGACTTTC
CASSGRTGLSVLTF
>TRBV6-5|-|TRBJ2-7|TRBD1
TGTGCCAGCAGCATATCCGGGACAGGGAGTTACGAGCAGTACTTC
CASSISGTGSYEQYF
>TRBV5-4|-|TRBJ2-3|-
TGTCGTTGGTCGGGGCGTACAGATACGCAGTATTTT
CRWSGRTDTQYF
>TRBV27|-|TRBJ2-5|TRBD1
TGTGCCAGCAGTTTGGGGACAGGGTATCAAGAGACCCAGTACTTC
CASSLGTGYQETQYF
>TRBV20-1|-|TRBJ2-1|-
TGCAGTGCTAGGCTTAATGAGCAGTTCTTC
CSARLNEQFF
>TRBV28|-|TRBJ2-2|-
TGTGCCAGCAACGGACTCTCGAACACCGGGGAGCTGTTTTTT
CASNGLSNTGELFF
>TRBV28|-|TRBJ2-1|TRBD2
TGTGCCAGCAGTTATCCCAGTAGCGGGAGTCCCCAGATAAACTCCTACAATGAGCAGTTCTTC
CASSYPSSGSPQINSYNEQFF
>TRBV6-5|-|TRBJ2-1|-
TGTGCCAGCAGCTCCCTCCGGGAGTACAATGAGCAGTTCTTC
CASSSLREYNEQFF
>TRBV3-1/TRBV3-2|-|TRBJ2-3|-
TGTGCCAGCAGCCAAGCAATTTTGACGTCAGATACGCAGTATTTT
CASSQAILTSDTQYF
>TRBV7-9|-|TRBJ1-2|-
TGTGCCAGCAGCCCTGACACCCCGTATCCTGACTATGGCTACACCTTC
CASSPDTPYPDYGYTF
>TRBV25-1|-|TRBJ2-7|-
TGTGCCAGCAGTGACATAGGCTACGAGCAGTACTTC
CASSDIGYEQYF
>TRBV28|-|TRBJ1-3|-
TGTGCCAGCAGTTTATTGTCCGGACTGGGAAACACCATATATTTT
CASSLLSGLGNTIYF
>TRBV12-3/TRBV12-4|-|TRBJ2-2|-
TGTGCCAGCAGTTTGCGGGCTGGCGGGGAGCTGTTTTTT
CASSLRAGGELFF
>TRBV6-5|-|TRBJ1-1|-
TGTGCCAGCGACGGAGGGGCCCCAGTTCTAGAAGCTTTCTTT
CASDGGAPVLEAFF
>TRBV6-1|once|TRBJ1-2|-
TGTGCCAGCAGTGAACTAGGAGGGCTTTCCTTCGCCTATGGCTACACCTTC
CASSELGGLSFAYGYTF
>TRBV12-3/TRBV12-4|-|TRBJ2-7|-
TGTGCCAGCAGATTCCACCAGGGGGAGCAGTACTTC
CASRFHQGEQYF
>TRBV7-2|-|TRBJ2-3|-
TGTGCCAGAGACCGGGACGCGACAGATACGCAGTATTTT
CARDRDATDTQYF